The next 8 T cell receptor beta chains were all read from a single sample in a study of Graves' ophthalmopathy and Graves' hyperthyroidism (dated 2018 in TCRdb). TCRdb records Illumina HiSeq 2000 as the sequencer. For repertoire sequencing, TCR beta CDR3 regions were amplified from RNA transcripts. A first-round RT-PCR used HTBI primers with the Qiagen OneStep RT-PCR kit, followed by a second-round multiplex PCR, size selection and purification. TCRdb took the public reads, trimmed them with fastp at Q25, ran MiXCR for clone calling and kept in-frame beta chains. One record per CDR3 amino acid sequence lists the most common genes and DNA. The sample profile shows about 240,000 distinct CDR3 sequences; around 45% of them were found once. The ten top clones hold approximately 51% of the sample. Sequenced sample: peripheral blood. These receptors originate from an adult man with Graves' ophthalmopathy.

The table lists this clonotype with many counts. The rearrangement joins TRBV7-8 to TRBJ2-7, with 10 bases identical to TRBD1. Germline V CDR1 and CDR2: SGHVS, FQNEAQ. V lost 4 bases and J lost 2; bases outside the gene matches: 8. This CDR3 is built from 16 residues. This CDR3 reads CASSSTGTGATYEQYF. The CDR3 nucleotides are TGTGCCAGCAGCTCAACCGGGACAGGGGCAACCTACGAGCAGTACTTC.

V usage is TRBV2 and J usage is TRBJ2-5; D gene unclear. The CDR3 runs to 12 residues. V shed 0 bases and J shed 4 bases, with 3 bases lying between them. Germline CDR1 SNHLY, CDR2 FYNNEI. The CDR3 region is CASSEAAETQYF. The DNA for the CDR3 is TGTGCCAGCAGTGAAGCGGCAGAGACCCAGTACTTC.

The rearrangement joins TRBV9 to TRBJ2-7; possibly TRBD2 for D (5 bases). Trimming removed 0 bases from V and 2 bases from J, with 12 bases in between. From germline, CDR1 is SGDLS and CDR2 YYNGEE. This CDR3 is 15 amino acids long. The CDR3 spells CASSVASGLTYEQYF. In DNA form, the CDR3 reads TGTGCCAGCAGCGTAGCTTCCGGACTTACCTACGAGCAGTACTTC.

The genes are TRBV9 and TRBJ1-2; D uncertain. Germline V CDR1 and CDR2: SGDLS, YYNGEE. The CDR3 extends over 15 amino acids. V was pared by 4 bases and J by 2 bases, with 15 bases between. CDR3 loop: CASSLSAVPNYGYTF. Here the CDR3 DNA reads TGTGCCAGCAGCCTCTCCGCGGTACCCAACTATGGCTACACCTTC.

The V gene is TRBV7-6, the J gene TRBJ2-5, with D perhaps matching TRBD1 (5 bases). The V gene's germline CDR1 is SGHVS and CDR2 FNYEAQ. This CDR3 spans 13 amino acids. V was clipped by 4 bases and J by 9 bases, with 15 bases between them. CDR3 bases: TGTGCCAGCAGCTCTAGGAGCCCAGGGTCCCAGTACTTC. Translating it yields CASSSRSPGSQYF.

This clonotype was seen at least ten times. The chain joins TRBV29-1 to TRBJ2-1; D is uncertain. The CDR3 consists of 12 residues. V lost 3 bases and J lost 4, with 7 bases in between. From germline, CDR1 is SQVTM and CDR2 ANQGSEA. CDR3 DNA sequence: TGCAGCGTTGAGCACCGTTACAATGAGCAGTTCTTC. Translation: CSVEHRYNEQFF.

This clonotype was recorded a few times. The V and J genes are TRBV9 and TRBJ1-6; perhaps TRBD1 as D (6 bases). V lost 4 bases and J lost 2, with 13 bases in between. The germline V gene has CDR1 SGDLS and CDR2 YYNGEE. The length of the CDR3 is 16 residues. CDR3 nucleotides: TGTGCCAGCAGCAAAGGGGGGGGAACCTATAATTCACCCCTCCACTTT. As protein: CASSKGGGTYNSPLHF.

In the case of this clonotype: At one boundary the junction diverges from the germline segment, which might be a read error. The chain is built from TRBV20-1 and TRBJ1-2, with a possible D match to TRBD1 (5 bases). The CDR3 runs 13 residues. Germline loops: CDR1 DFQATT, CDR2 SNEGSKA (reference sequence). The CDR3 nucleotides read TGCGGTGCTAGAGATCCCAGGGAGGAAGGCTACACCTTC. It is translated as CGARDPREEGYTF.